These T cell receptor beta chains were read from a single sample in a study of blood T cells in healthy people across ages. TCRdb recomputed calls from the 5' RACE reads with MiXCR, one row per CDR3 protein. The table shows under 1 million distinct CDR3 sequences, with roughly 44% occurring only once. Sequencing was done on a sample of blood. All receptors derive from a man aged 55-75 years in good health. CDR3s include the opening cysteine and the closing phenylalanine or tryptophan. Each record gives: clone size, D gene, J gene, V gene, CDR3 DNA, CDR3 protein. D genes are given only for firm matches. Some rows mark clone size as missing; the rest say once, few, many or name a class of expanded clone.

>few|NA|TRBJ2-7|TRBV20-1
TGCAGTGCTAGCCGGGGCTTCACCAAGGGGGGCGAGCAGTACTTC
CSASRGFTKGGEQYF
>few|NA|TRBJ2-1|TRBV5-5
TGTGCCAGCAGCCCCGAGGCGGGCAGTCCCTACAATGAGCAGTTCTTC
CASSPEAGSPYNEQFF
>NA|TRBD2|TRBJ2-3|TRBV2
TGTGCCAGCAAGATGGGGGGGGGACCACCGTTGGATACGCAGTATTTT
CASKMGGGPPLDTQYF
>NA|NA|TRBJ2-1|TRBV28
TGTGCCAGTAGGGACTTTGGGGACGAGCAGTTCTTC
CASRDFGDEQFF
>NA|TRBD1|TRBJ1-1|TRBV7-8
TGTGCCAGCAGCGCTCGGGACAGGGGGCGAATCATGAACACTGAAGCTTTCTTT
CASSARDRGRIMNTEAFF
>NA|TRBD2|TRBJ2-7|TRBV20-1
TGCAGTGCTAGTGGGGGGGTCCCCTCCTACGAGCAGTACTTC
CSASGGVPSYEQYF
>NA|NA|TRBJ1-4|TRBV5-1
TGCGCCAGCAGCTTGGCCGGTGGGACTTGGGGTGAAAAACTGTTTTTT
CASSLAGGTWGEKLFF
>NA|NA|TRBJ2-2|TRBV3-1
TGTGCCAGCAGCCGAAGCGGGACAGCGAACACCGGGGAGCTGTTTTTT
CASSRSGTANTGELFF
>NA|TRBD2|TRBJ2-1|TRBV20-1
TGCAGTGCTAGCCGGACTAGCGGGGGGGTATTTAGCTCCTACAATGAGCAGTTCTTC
CSASRTSGGVFSSYNEQFF
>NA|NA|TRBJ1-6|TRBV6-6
TGTGCCAGCAGTATGGGACTGAATAATTCACCCCTCCACTTT
CASSMGLNNSPLHF
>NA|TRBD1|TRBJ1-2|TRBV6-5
TGTGCCAGCAGTTACTCGAATAAAGGGACAGGGCACTACGGCTACACCTTC
CASSYSNKGTGHYGYTF
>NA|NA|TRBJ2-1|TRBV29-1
TGCAGCGTGGTAAAAGGGAGTAGCTCCTACAATGAGCAGTTCTTC
CSVVKGSSSYNEQFF
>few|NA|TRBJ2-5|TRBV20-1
TGCAGTGCTAGAGATGAGCGGGAGACCCAGTACTTC
CSARDERETQYF
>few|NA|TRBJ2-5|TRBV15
TGTGCCACCAGCAGAGATCCGTCTGGGGTTGAGACCCAGTACTTC
CATSRDPSGVETQYF
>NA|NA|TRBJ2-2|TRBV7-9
TGTGCCAGCAGCGCTACAGGGAACACCGGGGAGCTGTTTTTT
CASSATGNTGELFF
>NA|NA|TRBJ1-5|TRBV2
TGTGCCAGCAGCCTTTACGCACAGGGAGGCAATCAGCCCCAGCATTTT
CASSLYAQGGNQPQHF
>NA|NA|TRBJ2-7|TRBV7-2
TGTGCCAGCAGCCAAGTCGTTGGGGCCCCCTACGAGCAGTACTTC
CASSQVVGAPYEQYF
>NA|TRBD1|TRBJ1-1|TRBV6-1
TGTGCCAGCAATCACGGACAGGGGGACACTGAAGCTTTCTTT
CASNHGQGDTEAFF
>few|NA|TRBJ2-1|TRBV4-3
TGCGCCAGCAGCCAAAAGGGGGGGGATGAGCAGTTCTTC
CASSQKGGDEQFF
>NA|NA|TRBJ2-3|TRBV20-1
TGCAGTGCTATCCGCCGGAGGGGGCAGGCAGATACGCAGTATTTT
CSAIRRRGQADTQYF
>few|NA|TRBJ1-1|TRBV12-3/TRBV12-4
TGTGCCAGCAGTTTTGCTAGCACTGAAGCTTTCTTT
CASSFASTEAFF
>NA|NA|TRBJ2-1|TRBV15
TGTGCCACCAGCAGAGCCGTGTGGGGTAATGAGCAGTTCTTC
CATSRAVWGNEQFF
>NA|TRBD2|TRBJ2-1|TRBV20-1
TGCAGTGCTGGAACTAGCGGAGGCGACGAGCAGTTCTTC
CSAGTSGGDEQFF
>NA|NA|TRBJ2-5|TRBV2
TGTGCCAGCAGTGAAATTCAGGGGTTAGGAGAGACCCAGTACTTC
CASSEIQGLGETQYF